This T cell receptor (beta chain) was documented in a study of T cell repertoires and HLA-DP antigens. Across the study: In vitro CD4+ alloreactivity was against HeLa-presented HLA-DP. Donor ages ranged from 18-to-29 to 60-to-69; two men, one woman. Sorted CD137+CD4+ samples averaged 218.4 ng DNA; pre-culture CD4+ samples, about 1,200 ng.

Only a few counts were recorded for this clone. Its target is not known. The study's findings and limits: Previously undetected clones averaged about 33% and 55% against the two alleles respectively.

Per germline, CDR1 MNHNY and CDR2 SVGAGI (reference sequence). Trimming removed 2 bases at V and 4 bases at J, with 11 bases between. This CDR3 has 15 amino acids. Clones were sequenced by immunoSEQ multiplex PCR, and TCRdb holds only the in-frame ones, with some missing. In the table there are over 100,000 clones, 90% to 95% of which are singletons. V is TRBV6-6 and J is TRBJ2-2, with D perhaps assigned TRBD1 or TRBD2 (5 bases each). The sequencing sample was made of CD4+ T cells from PBMCs. The TCR was taken from a woman aged 18-29 years in good health and CMV-seronegative. This CDR3 is CASSYGGTATGELFF. The CDR3 DNA reads as TGTGCCAGCAGTTACGGGGGAACCGCCACCGGGGAGCTGTTTTTT.